The rows below give T cell receptor beta chains drawn from one sample of a study of blood T cell repertoires in COVID-19. Libraries were prepared by immunoSEQ multiplex PCR; TCRdb keeps only in-frame clonotypes and omits some of them. The table lists just over 85,000 clones, roughly nine tenths of them singletons. The sample comprised peripheral blood. The receptors were gathered from a man aged 50 to 59 with acute or convalescent COVID-19. Each CDR3 is given with its conserved first and last residue. The D gene is left open where the match is weak. A row's size may be missing; if present it is once, few, many or a size class.

v_call	clone_size	j_call	d_call	cdr3_aa	cdr3_nt
TRBV7-9	once	TRBJ1-3	TRBD1	CASSGTGLGNTIYF	TGTGCCAGCAGCGGGACAGGCCTCGGAAACACCATATATTTT
TRBV12-5	-	TRBJ2-5	-	CASVEQGKQETQYF	TGTGCTAGTGTCGAGCAGGGCAAACAAGAGACCCAGTACTTC
TRBV5-6	-	TRBJ1-5	TRBD1	CASSLFQGAHQPQHF	TGTGCCAGCAGCTTGTTCCAGGGGGCACATCAGCCCCAGCATTTT
TRBV6-2/TRBV6-3	once	TRBJ2-3	TRBD1	CASSTNPMDRVSTDTQYF	TGTGCCAGCAGTACCAACCCAATGGACAGGGTGAGCACAGATACGCAGTATTTT
TRBV3-1/TRBV3-2	-	TRBJ2-2	TRBD2	CASSQDGGYTGELFF	TGTGCCAGCAGCCAAGACGGGGGGTACACCGGGGAGCTGTTTTTT
TRBV7-9	-	TRBJ2-7	TRBD2	CASRPLTGGTYEQYF	TGTGCCAGCAGACCCCTAACCGGGGGGACCTACGAGCAGTACTTC
TRBV9	-	TRBJ2-7	TRBD1	CASSIGQGRSYEQYF	TGTGCCAGCAGCATCGGACAGGGCCGCTCCTACGAGCAGTACTTC
TRBV5-1	-	TRBJ2-5	TRBD2	CASNPSGGAETQYF	TGCGCCAGCAACCCTAGCGGGGGGGCGGAGACCCAGTACTTC
TRBV30	few	TRBJ1-4	-	CAWSNRPTNEKLFF	TGTGCCTGGAGTAACAGGCCAACTAATGAAAAACTGTTTTTT
TRBV2	-	TRBJ2-7	-	CASSTPPGGAYEQYF	TGTGCCAGCAGCACCCCCCCTGGGGGCGCCTACGAGCAGTACTTC
TRBV4-1	-	TRBJ1-5	-	CASSQDLDSLNQPQHF	TGCGCCAGCAGCCAAGATCTCGACAGTCTCAATCAGCCCCAGCATTTT
TRBV7-2	few	TRBJ2-2	-	CASSLDPSAGELFF	TGTGCCAGCAGCTTAGACCCTAGCGCCGGGGAGCTGTTTTTT
TRBV6-5	-	TRBJ2-7	TRBD2	CASRDREGPPYEQYF	TGTGCCAGCAGAGATAGGGAGGGTCCTCCCTACGAGCAGTACTTC
TRBV29-1	once	TRBJ1-3	TRBD1	CSVWDRGQGNTIYF	TGCAGCGTGTGGGATAGGGGGCAAGGAAACACCATATATTTT
TRBV18	-	TRBJ1-5	TRBD1	CASSPPWTGRGQPQHF	TGTGCCAGCTCACCGCCCTGGACAGGACGGGGTCAGCCCCAGCATTTT
TRBV19	-	TRBJ1-1	-	CASSIGDFSGRVNTEAFF	TGTGCCAGTAGTATAGGGGATTTCTCGGGGAGGGTGAACACTGAAGCTTTCTTT
TRBV13	-	TRBJ2-2	TRBD2	CASSRLAGGSTGELFF	TGTGCCAGCAGCCGTCTAGCGGGGGGCAGCACCGGGGAGCTGTTTTTT
TRBV3-1/TRBV3-2	-	TRBJ2-1	TRBD1	CASSQDLGTGLYNEQFF	TGTGCCAGCAGCCAAGATCTAGGGACAGGGCTCTACAATGAGCAGTTCTTC
TRBV7-2	-	TRBJ2-3	-	CASSLTRSTDTQYF	TGTGCCAGCAGCTTAACGCGGAGCACAGATACGCAGTATTTT
TRBV19	-	TRBJ1-5	-	CASSIIADQPQHF	TGTGCCAGTAGTATTATTGCGGATCAGCCCCAGCATTTT
TRBV9	-	TRBJ1-1	-	CASSEGQNTEAFF	TGTGCCAGCAGCGAGGGACAGAACACTGAAGCTTTCTTT
TRBV7-3	once	TRBJ2-2	TRBD2	CASSLTSGVVTGELFF	TGTGCCAGCAGCTTGACTAGCGGGGTGGTCACCGGGGAGCTGTTTTTT
TRBV6-6	-	TRBJ2-1	TRBD2	CASRLAAGDEQFF	TGTGCCAGCAGACTAGCGGCCGGGGATGAGCAGTTCTTC
TRBV4-1	-	TRBJ2-7	TRBD2	CASSQIPTGGGYEQYF	TGCGCCAGCAGCCAAATCCCGACTGGCGGGGGGTACGAGCAGTACTTC
TRBV7-2	-	TRBJ2-5	TRBD2	CASSTATSGGPQETQYF	TGTGCCAGCAGCACTGCTACTAGCGGGGGCCCTCAAGAGACCCAGTACTTC
TRBV5-6	-	TRBJ2-1	-	CASSVPGGLVNEQFF	TGTGCCAGCAGCGTCCCGGGGGGCCTTGTGAATGAGCAGTTCTTC
TRBV7-8	-	TRBJ1-1	TRBD1	CASSRRQGSTEAFF	TGTGCCAGCAGCCGTCGACAGGGGAGCACTGAAGCTTTCTTT
TRBV5-1	-	TRBJ1-6	-	CASSLDSQYNSPLHF	TGCGCCAGCAGCCTCGACAGCCAATATAATTCACCCCTCCACTTT
TRBV30	-	TRBJ2-5	-	CAWREAGKTQYF	TGTGCCTGGAGGGAGGCCGGGAAGACCCAGTACTTC
TRBV18	-	TRBJ2-5	-	CASSPEETQYF	TGTGCCAGCTCACCCGAGGAGACCCAGTACTTC
TRBV6-5	-	TRBJ2-4	-	CASLGLRNIQYF	TGTGCCAGCCTGGGACTTAGAAACATTCAGTACTTC
TRBV5-6	-	TRBJ1-2	TRBD1	CASSFWDRDGYTF	TGTGCCAGCAGCTTCTGGGACAGGGATGGCTACACCTTC
TRBV19	few	TRBJ1-2	TRBD1	CASSTITDRGYGYTF	TGTGCCAGTAGTACCATAACGGACAGGGGCTATGGCTACACCTTC
TRBV9	-	TRBJ2-7	TRBD1	CASSNRDRVHEQYF	TGTGCCAGCAGCAACCGGGACAGGGTCCACGAGCAGTACTTC
TRBV7-3	once	TRBJ1-2	-	CASRNPSQGGHGYTF	TGTGCCAGCAGGAATCCATCTCAGGGAGGCCATGGCTACACCTTC
TRBV19	few	TRBJ1-5	-	CASSIPGSRNQPQHF	TGTGCCAGCAGTATACCCGGGTCACGGAATCAGCCCCAGCATTTT
TRBV4-1	-	TRBJ1-5	-	CASSPDRNQPQHF	TGCGCCAGCAGCCCTGACAGGAATCAGCCCCAGCATTTT